The entry below describes one T cell receptor beta chain. The sample belongs to a study of shared clonotypes between healthy human individuals. Sequencing used immunoSEQ multiplex PCR; TCRdb keeps in-frame clones, though not all of them. The table includes 550,000 to 650,000 clones, roughly 96% detected once. Terminally differentiated effector memory CD45RA+ cells were left out of the naive CD8 fraction, which was CD45RO-negative and positively selected for CCR7. This receptor was taken from a woman aged 25-40 years in good health. Specimen: naive CD8+ T cells sorted from blood.

This CDR3 reads CASSVESSQDETDTQYF. The CDR3, as DNA: TGTGCCAGCAGCGTAGAATCCAGCCAGGATGAGACAGATACGCAGTATTTT. The chain carries TRBV9 and TRBJ2-3; no clear D gene. Germline values: CDR1 SGDLS, CDR2 YYNGEE. This CDR3 region has 17 residues. V lost 0 bases and J lost 3, with 17 bases in between.